This TCR beta chain was retrieved from a study of blood T cell repertoires in COVID-19. The wider study: From T cells, B-cell-depleted T cells, or PBMCs came the material, which was cDNA or gDNA.

CDR3 length equals 14 residues. Trimming took 5 bases from V and 2 from J; bases not matched to a gene: 5. Germline lookup yields CDR1 SGHTA and CDR2 FQGNSA. The repertoire was sequenced with immunoSEQ multiplex PCR; TCRdb's copy has only in-frame clones and lacks some. Here the sample spans some 350,000 clones, more than 80% being singletons. Seattle's cohort entered during active infection and was followed longitudinally. Source material: peripheral blood. This receptor was identified in a woman in her twenties or thirties with COVID-19, enrolled during active disease. V is TRBV7-2 and J is TRBJ2-5, with TRBD2 matching 7 bases. CDR3 residues: CASSRDYTQETQYF. The CDR3 nucleotides are TGTGCCAGCAGCCGGGACTATACACAAGAGACCCAGTACTTC. Variable domain in full (rest from reference TRBV7-2 and TRBJ2-5): GAGVSQSPSNKVTEKGKDVELRCDPISGHTALYWYRQSLGQGLEFLIYFQGNSAPDKSGLPSDRFSAERTGGSVSTLTIQRTQQEDSAVYLCASSRDYTQETQYFGPGTRLLVL.